This T cell receptor (beta chain) was sequenced in a study of blood T cells in healthy people across ages. Sample-barcoded 5' priming and a J-beta primer mix drove a second PCR of roughly 7 to 11 cycles. TCRdb fed the 5' RACE reads into MiXCR, producing one record per CDR3 protein. The sample contains 1,500,000 or so distinct CDR3 sequences, approximately 63% of which appear only once. Looked up from germline, CDR1 is LGHNA and CDR2 is YNFKEQ. The CDR3 is 20 amino acids. Germline trimming cut 3 bases from V and 5 bases from J; bases unmatched to any gene: 17. This sequence joins TRBV4-2 and TRBJ2-7, with TRBD2 matching 15 bases. The sample was blood. The TCR sequence derives from a man in his late teens or twenties in good health. Here the CDR3 DNA reads TGTGCCAGCAGCCAGAACCCGCTCCGAGGACTAGCGGGAGGGGGAGACGAGCAGTACTTC. This codes for CASSQNPLRGLAGGGDEQYF.